This TCR beta chain was recorded in a study of blood T cell repertoires in COVID-19. On the study more broadly: The United States, Italy and Spain provided the acute and convalescent COVID-19 samples. From T cells, B-cell-depleted T cells, or PBMCs came the material, which was cDNA or gDNA.

V was pared by 5 bases and J by 0 bases, with 18 bases between. The CDR3 is 16 residues long. The germline CDR1 and CDR2 sequences are SQVTM and ANQGSEA. How the authors handled the data: Scientists estimated how many nucleated cells there were by amplifying reference gene primers. Sequencing used immunoSEQ multiplex PCR; TCRdb keeps in-frame clones, though not all of them. The DNA was the basis for D and trimming; V, J and clone size are from that table. Among around 250,000 clones, around 86% were seen once, and the ten largest hold about 12%. This sequence was found in a man aged 80 or over with acute or convalescent COVID-19. Sequencing used peripheral blood. V and J are TRBV29-1 and TRBJ2-3; possible D gene TRBD2, 5 bases. CDR3 in amino acids: CSVRGFSKASTDTQYF. The CDR3 DNA sequence: TGCAGCGTTCGGGGTTTCTCAAAGGCAAGCACAGATACGCAGTATTTT.